One sample yielded the 6 T cell receptor beta chains listed below, sequenced in a study of OX40 agonist ivuxolimab in advanced cancers. Sequenced by immunoSEQ multiplex PCR; TCRdb stores in-frame clones only, minus some. The sample lists fewer than 90,000 clones, about 88% occurring once. The material sequenced was CD4+ or CD8+ T cells sorted from blood, taken in a trial of the OX40 agonist ivuxolimab. These receptors were obtained from an adult with an advanced solid tumor such as melanoma, head and neck, liver or kidney cancer.

This clone was counted once. The V call is TRBV7-3, the J call TRBJ2-1; D might be TRBD1 (6 bases). Germline-derived CDR1 and CDR2 are SGHTA and FQGTGA. The CDR3 extends over 17 amino acids. V was clipped by 5 bases and J by 4 bases, with 21 bases between them. Here the CDR3 reads CASSPRPLRDKYNEQFF. The CDR3 nucleotides read TGTGCCAGCAGCCCCCGACCTCTCCGGGACAAATACAATGAGCAGTTCTTC.

As DNA, the CDR3 is TGTGCCAGCAGCCTCACTAGCGGACCCTACGAGCAGTACTTC. This gives the protein CASSLTSGPYEQYF. The chain is built from TRBV7-2 and TRBJ2-7, with 8 nucleotides matching TRBD2. Unmatched junction bases numbered 5, after V lost 5 bases and J lost 2 bases. Germline CDR1 SGHTA, CDR2 FQGNSA. The CDR3 is 14 amino acids.

This chain joins TRBV9 and TRBJ1-2, with 9 nucleotides matching TRBD1. Per the germline V gene, CDR1 is SGDLS and CDR2 is YYNGEE. V lost 4 bases, J lost 6 bases, and 10 bases stayed unmatched. The CDR3 is 15 amino acids. The CDR3 DNA sequence: TGTGCCAGCAGCCCACAGACAGGGGGGCCTGATGGCTACACCTTC. Amino acids: CASSPQTGGPDGYTF.

V usage is TRBV5-1 and J usage is TRBJ1-3, with D tentatively TRBD1 (5 bases). Trimming took 1 base from V and 1 from J, leaving 12 bases between them. The CDR3 is 16 amino acids. Germline V lookup: CDR1 SGHRS, CDR2 YFSETQ. The CDR3 sequence is CASSLRGGSSGNTIYF. DNA of the CDR3: TGCGCCAGCAGCTTGAGGGGTGGATCATCTGGAAACACCATATATTTT.

V usage is TRBV30 and J usage is TRBJ2-2; D not certain. Germline loops: CDR1 GTSNPN, CDR2 SVGIG (reference sequence). This CDR3 has 12 amino acids. V was shortened by 0 bases and J by 7 bases, with 6 bases between the two germline ends. The CDR3 protein is CAWSVWGGELFF. CDR3 DNA sequence: TGTGCCTGGAGTGTGTGGGGCGGGGAGCTGTTTTTT. Complete variable domain (other parts from reference TRBV30 and TRBJ2-2): SQTIHQWPATLVQPVGSPLSLECTVEGTSNPNLYWYRQAAGRGLQLLFYSVGIGQISSEVPQNLSASRPQDRQFILSSKKLLLSDSGFYLCAWSVWGGELFFGEGSRLTVL.

In its sample, this clone was seen once. The CDR3 loop is CASSLGTSSNEQFF. The CDR3 coding sequence is TGTGCCAGCAGCCTGGGGACTAGCTCCAATGAGCAGTTCTTC. The genes are TRBV7-2 and TRBJ2-1; 9 bases map to TRBD2. The CDR3 has 14 amino acids. Germline V gives CDR1 SGHTA, CDR2 FQGNSA. V shed 5 bases and J 6 bases; nucleotides not matched to a gene: 5.